This T cell receptor beta chain appears in the sequencing data of a study of post-analysis software for immune sequencing data. The overall study: The patients showed relapsing-remitting, secondary progressive and progressive-relapsing multiple sclerosis courses. Overall study results and limits: Patients showed TRBV5-6, TRBV5-1 and TRBV20-1 among five TRBV segments more frequent than in controls.

Trimming removed 7 bases at V and 8 bases at J, with 17 bases between. This CDR3 contains 13 residues. This clonotype was recorded a few times. Its target is not known. Unique molecular identifiers had been added to the TCR beta cDNA libraries. Each CDR3 protein is one row after TCRdb ran MiXCR on the PCR reads. The sample lists hundreds of thousands of distinct CDR3 sequences, less than 40% seen once, with 13% in the top ten. Sequenced input: blood. The V and J genes are TRBV12-3 or TRBV12-4 and TRBJ2-5; the D call may be TRBD1 or TRBD2 (5 bases each). This TCR was sampled from a girl under 18 with multiple sclerosis. The CDR3 coding sequence is TGTGCCAGCACCAGGGACGGACGGGAAACCCAGTACTTC. It codes for CASTRDGRETQYF.